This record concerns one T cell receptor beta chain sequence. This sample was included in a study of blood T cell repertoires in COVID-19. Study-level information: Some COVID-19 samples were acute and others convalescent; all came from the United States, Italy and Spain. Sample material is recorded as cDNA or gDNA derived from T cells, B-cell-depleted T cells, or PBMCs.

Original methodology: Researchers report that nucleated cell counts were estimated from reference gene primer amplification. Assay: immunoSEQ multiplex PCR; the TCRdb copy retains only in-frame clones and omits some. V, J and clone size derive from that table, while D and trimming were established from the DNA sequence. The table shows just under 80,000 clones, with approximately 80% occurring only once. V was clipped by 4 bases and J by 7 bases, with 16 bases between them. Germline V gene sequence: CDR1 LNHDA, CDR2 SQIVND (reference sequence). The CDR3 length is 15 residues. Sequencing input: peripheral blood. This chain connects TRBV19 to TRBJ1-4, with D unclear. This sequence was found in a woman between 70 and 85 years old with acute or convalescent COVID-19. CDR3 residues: CASSRRPAESEKLFF. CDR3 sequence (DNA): TGTGCCAGTAGTAGGCGGCCAGCCGAGAGTGAAAAACTGTTTTTT.